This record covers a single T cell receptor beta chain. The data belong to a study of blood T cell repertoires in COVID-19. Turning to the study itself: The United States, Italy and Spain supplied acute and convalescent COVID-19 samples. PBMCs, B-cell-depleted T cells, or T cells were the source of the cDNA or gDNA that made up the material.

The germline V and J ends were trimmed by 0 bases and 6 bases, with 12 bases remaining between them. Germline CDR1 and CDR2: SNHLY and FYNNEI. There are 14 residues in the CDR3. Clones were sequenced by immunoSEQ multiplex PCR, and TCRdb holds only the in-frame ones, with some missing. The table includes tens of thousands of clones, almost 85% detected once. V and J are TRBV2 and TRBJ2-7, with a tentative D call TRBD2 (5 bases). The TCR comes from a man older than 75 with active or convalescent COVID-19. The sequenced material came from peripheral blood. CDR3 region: CASSEALEVGEQYF. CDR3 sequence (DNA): TGTGCCAGCAGTGAAGCGTTGGAGGTGGGCGAGCAGTACTTC. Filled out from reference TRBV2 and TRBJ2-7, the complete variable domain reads EPEVTQTPSHQVTQMGQEVILRCVPISNHLYFYWYRQILGQKVEFLVSFYNNEISEKSEIFDDQFSVERPDGSNFTLKIRSTKLEDSAMYFCASSEALEVGEQYFGPGTRLTVT.